Each of the 17 T cell receptor beta chains below was sequenced from the same sample in a study of human T cells and chemical hapten exposure. TCRdb re-analysed the RACE reads in MiXCR, keeping a single row per CDR3 protein. Counted here are about 81,000 distinct CDR3 sequences, 7% to 8% occurring once; the ten biggest clones make up roughly 1.5%. As for time point: patch test 1, 2 weeks after DPC sensitization. Treatment described: therapeutic diphenylcyclopropenone sensitization with weekly scalp DPC. The sample in question was whole blood, obtained in connection with sensitization to the hapten diphenylcyclopropenone (DPC). The receptors here all came from a woman aged 30 to 39 with alopecia areata. Some clones in this sample may be carry-over from other donors' samples.

This clonotype occurred many times. This chain joins TRBV20-1 and TRBJ1-4; D call uncertain. Germline values: CDR1 DFQATT, CDR2 SNEGSKA (reference sequence). V lost 7 bases and J 5 bases, leaving 11 bases between the germline ends. The CDR3 contains 12 residues. The CDR3 loop reads CSVLGRNEKLFF. CDR3 in DNA: TGCAGTGTTCTCGGGCGGAATGAAAAACTGTTTTTT.

This clonotype has just a few counts. The chain recombines TRBV12-3 or TRBV12-4 with TRBJ1-5; a possible D gene is TRBD1 (6 bases). The V end lost 3 bases, the J end lost 1 base, and 10 bases lay between the germline ends. The CDR3 consists of 15 residues. The CDR3 loop reads CASSLDSRSNQPQHF. CDR3 sequence (DNA): TGTGCCAGCAGTTTGGACAGCCGGAGCAATCAGCCCCAGCATTTT.

This clonotype was observed a handful of times. The V and J genes are TRBV7-8 and TRBJ2-6; maybe TRBD1 (7 bases). With 5 bases removed from V and 3 bases from J, the gap between germline ends came to 14 bases. CDR3 length equals 16 residues. Germline V gene data show CDR1 as SGHVS and CDR2 as FQNEAQ. The CDR3 sequence is CASSPWQGGGANVLTF. CDR3 nucleotide sequence: TGTGCCAGCAGCCCGTGGCAGGGGGGTGGGGCCAACGTCCTGACTTTC.

This clonotype has a count of ten or more. The chain employs TRBV5-1 and TRBJ2-3, with D unclear. Germline loops: CDR1 SGHRS, CDR2 YFSETQ. V was shortened by 0 bases and J by 0 bases, with 8 bases between the two germline ends. The CDR3 contains 15 residues. As DNA, the CDR3 is TGCGCCAGCAGCTTGGCATATGCGAGCACAGATACGCAGTATTTT. As protein: CASSLAYASTDTQYF.

Turning to this clonotype: One base away lies a much larger clone, so this may be a sequencing read error. V is TRBV27 and J is TRBJ2-3, with D perhaps TRBD2 (6 bases). Per the germline V gene, CDR1 is MNHEY and CDR2 is SMNVEV (reference sequence). CDR3 length equals 14 residues. The DNA for the CDR3 is TGTGCCAGCAGTTTATCCAGGGAGGCAGATACGCATTATTTT. Encoded protein: CASSLSREADTHYF.

The table lists this clonotype with many counts. This chain links TRBV2 with TRBJ2-7; possible D gene TRBD2, 5 bases. V lost 3 bases and J lost 3, with 9 bases in between. The germline gives CDR1 SNHLY, CDR2 FYNNEI. The CDR3 spans 13 residues. The CDR3 DNA is TGTGCCAGCAGTGACGGAGGTTTCTACGAGCAGTACTTC. Amino acid sequence: CASSDGGFYEQYF.

At least ten counts were recorded for this clonotype. The V and J genes are TRBV2 and TRBJ1-1; D is unclear. This CDR3 region has 16 residues. V lost 7 bases and J lost 6, with 24 bases in between. Germline V gene sequence: CDR1 SNHLY, CDR2 FYNNEI. The CDR3 spells CASTGAGDRKGAEAFF. In DNA form, the CDR3 reads TGTGCCAGCACTGGCGCGGGCGACCGAAAGGGAGCTGAAGCTTTCTTT.

This chain links TRBV5-8 with TRBJ1-5; D call uncertain. The CDR3 has 18 amino acids. Germline V gene sequence: CDR1 SGHTS, CDR2 YDEGEE. Trimming took 3 bases from V and 0 from J, leaving 19 bases between them. CDR3 region: CASSWRGGMAYSNQPQHF. CDR3 coding DNA: TGTGCCAGCAGCTGGCGGGGTGGGATGGCCTATAGCAATCAGCCCCAGCATTTT.

A word on this clonotype: The junction differs from germline at one of its ends, possibly a read error. V is TRBV2 and J is TRBJ1-2; TRBD1 aligns across 10 bases. The germline gives CDR1 SNHLY, CDR2 FYNNEI. The CDR3 covers 14 residues. The CDR3 DNA is TGTGCCAGCAGTCCTGACAGGGGGCCCTATGACTACACCTTC. Encoded protein: CASSPDRGPYDYTF.

This clonotype was detected ten times or more. This rearrangement joins TRBV20-1 to TRBJ2-5; 8 bases align to TRBD2. Germline CDR1 DFQATT, CDR2 SNEGSKA (reference sequence). J was trimmed by 1 base and V by 6 bases; bases with no gene match: 7. The CDR3 length is 14 residues. CDR3 sequence (DNA): TGCAGTGCGGCCGGGGGGGGGTCCCAAGAGACCCAGTACTTC. Translation gives CSAAGGGSQETQYF.

In its sample, this clonotype ranks as medium-sized. The chain recombines TRBV10-3 with TRBJ2-6; the D call may be TRBD1 or TRBD2 (5 bases each). V lost 4 bases, J lost 4 bases, and 26 bases lay in between. The CDR3 spans 20 residues. Germline V gives CDR1 ENHRY, CDR2 SYGVKD. CDR3 in amino acids: CAISGGTTHKGSSGANVLTF. The CDR3 DNA follows: TGTGCCATCAGTGGAGGGACGACGCATAAGGGGAGTTCGGGGGCCAACGTCCTGACTTTC.

This clonotype was detected a few times. V is TRBV6-5 and J is TRBJ1-3; the D gene is possibly TRBD1 (5 bases). V was shortened by 5 bases and J by 0 bases, with 11 bases between the two germline ends. CDR1 is MNHEY and CDR2 is SVGAGI in the germline V gene. The length of the CDR3 is 15 residues. Written as DNA, the CDR3 is TGTGCCAGCAGTCCCCGGGGACTCTCTGGAAACACCATATATTTT. This gives the protein CASSPRGLSGNTIYF.

There are a few counts of this clonotype. The rearrangement uses TRBV6-5 and TRBJ1-5; possibly TRBD1 for D (6 bases). V lost 8 bases and J lost 8, with 19 bases in between. Germline loops: CDR1 MNHEY, CDR2 SVGAGI. There are 14 residues in the CDR3. The CDR3 protein is CASRTGRGGEPQHF. CDR3 in DNA: TGTGCCAGCCGAACCGGGCGGGGGGGCGAGCCCCAGCATTTT.

There are a few counts of this clonotype. The chain couples TRBV29-1 to TRBJ2-2; 10 bases map to TRBD2. Looked up from germline, CDR1 is SQVTM and CDR2 is ANQGSEA. There are 15 residues in the CDR3. The trim removed 7 bases at V and 6 bases at J, leaving 11 bases unmatched. The CDR3 sequence: CSDAPVLAGPGELFF. Written as DNA, the CDR3 is TGCAGCGACGCCCCCGTACTAGCGGGGCCCGGGGAGCTGTTTTTT.

The chain uses TRBV11-2 and TRBJ1-1, with D hard to call. The length of the CDR3 is 15 residues. Trimming took 0 bases from V and 0 from J, leaving 8 bases between them. Germline CDR1 SGHAT, CDR2 FQNNGV. The CDR3 reads CASSLDSVLNTEAFF. Here the CDR3 DNA reads TGTGCCAGCAGCTTAGATTCGGTTCTGAACACTGAAGCTTTCTTT.

There are a few counts of this clonotype. The V call is TRBV5-6, the J call TRBJ1-4; 7 bases are a match to TRBD1. The germline V gene encodes CDR1 SGHDT and CDR2 YYEEEE. CDR3 length equals 14 residues. V lost 6 bases and J lost 5; bases outside the gene matches: 7. The CDR3 bases are TGTGCCAGCACCGGAGACAGGGACAATGAAAAACTGTTTTTT. It codes for CASTGDRDNEKLFF.

This clonotype occurred many times. V gene TRBV3-1 combines with J gene TRBJ1-2; possibly TRBD1 for D (6 bases). CDR1 is LGHDT, CDR2 YNNKEL, per germline (reference sequence). The CDR3 totals 15 residues. Trimming pared 0 bases from V and 4 bases from J, leaving 12 bases between. The CDR3 region has the DNA TGTGCCAGCAGCCAAGATCAGGACAGCGTCTATGGCTACACCTTC. Protein sequence: CASSQDQDSVYGYTF.